The clone carrying this T cell receptor beta chain occurred many times. What it binds is not known. Library preparation (for TCRbeta) was performed with unique molecular identifiers. TCRdb ran MiXCR on the PCR reads and lists one entry per CDR3 protein. The table has under 60,000 distinct CDR3 sequences, approximately 6% seen once. This sample is part of a study of T-cell reconstitution after alpha-beta-depleted transplantation in children. Broader study findings: The origin of high day-60 TCRbeta diversity in some patients lay in surviving recipient T cells and thymic progenitors. Alpha-beta T cells about two months after transplant reportedly derived from several hundred expanded graft clones. From newly produced T cells came most of the T-cell counts and diversity one year after transplant.

This CDR3 has 14 residues. Germline loops: CDR1 SNHLY, CDR2 FYNNEI. The trim removed 7 bases at V and 1 base at J, leaving 3 bases unmatched. Sequencing was performed on PBMCs, mostly from graft donor cells, taken 60 days after TCRalphabeta/CD19-depleted stem cell transplant. This clonotype was obtained from a female patient aged 2-10 years who had a stem cell transplant for aplastic anemia, so the T cells may come from the graft donor. The V gene is TRBV2, the J gene TRBJ2-3; TRBD1 matches at 9 bases. In DNA form, the CDR3 reads TGTGCCAGCACTAGGACAGGGGGCACAGATACGCAGTATTTT. It translates to CASTRTGGTDTQYF.